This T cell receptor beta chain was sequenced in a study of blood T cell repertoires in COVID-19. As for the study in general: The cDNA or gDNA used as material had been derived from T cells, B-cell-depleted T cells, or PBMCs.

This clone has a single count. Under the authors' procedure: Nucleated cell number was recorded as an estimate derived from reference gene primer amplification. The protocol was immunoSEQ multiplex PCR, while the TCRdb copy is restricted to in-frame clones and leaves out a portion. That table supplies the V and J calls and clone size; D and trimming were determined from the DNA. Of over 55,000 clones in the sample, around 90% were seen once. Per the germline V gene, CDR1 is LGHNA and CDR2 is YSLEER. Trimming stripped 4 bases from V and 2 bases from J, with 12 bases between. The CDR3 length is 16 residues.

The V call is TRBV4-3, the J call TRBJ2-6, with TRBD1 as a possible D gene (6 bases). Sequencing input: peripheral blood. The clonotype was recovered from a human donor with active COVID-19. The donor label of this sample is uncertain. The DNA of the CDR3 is TGCGCCAGCAGCCCCGTAAGGGGGACTGGGGCCAACGTCCTGACTTTC. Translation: CASSPVRGTGANVLTF.